The clone carrying this T cell receptor (beta chain) is a singleton in its sample. Authors' methods: Using reference gene primer amplification, nucleated cell counts were estimated. Data came from immunoSEQ multiplex PCR; TCRdb stores just in-frame clones and leaves some out. Clone size and the V and J calls come from that table; the DNA yielded D and trimming. The data show roughly 180,000 clones, roughly nine tenths seen once. This entry comes from a study of blood T cell repertoires in COVID-19. Study details: Samples representing acute and convalescent COVID-19 were sourced from the United States, Italy and Spain. PBMCs, B-cell-depleted T cells, or T cells were the source of the cDNA or gDNA that made up the material.

This CDR3 contains 12 residues. Unmatched junction bases numbered 3, after V lost 8 bases and J lost 6 bases. Looked up from germline, CDR1 is MNHEY and CDR2 is SVGAGI. This chain connects TRBV6-5 to TRBJ2-2; 7 bases map to TRBD1. Sequences were obtained from peripheral blood. The receptor's source is a man aged 65-85 years with active or convalescent COVID-19. The CDR3 loop reads CASRQGPGELFF. The CDR3, as DNA: TGTGCCAGCCGACAGGGACCCGGGGAGCTGTTTTTT.